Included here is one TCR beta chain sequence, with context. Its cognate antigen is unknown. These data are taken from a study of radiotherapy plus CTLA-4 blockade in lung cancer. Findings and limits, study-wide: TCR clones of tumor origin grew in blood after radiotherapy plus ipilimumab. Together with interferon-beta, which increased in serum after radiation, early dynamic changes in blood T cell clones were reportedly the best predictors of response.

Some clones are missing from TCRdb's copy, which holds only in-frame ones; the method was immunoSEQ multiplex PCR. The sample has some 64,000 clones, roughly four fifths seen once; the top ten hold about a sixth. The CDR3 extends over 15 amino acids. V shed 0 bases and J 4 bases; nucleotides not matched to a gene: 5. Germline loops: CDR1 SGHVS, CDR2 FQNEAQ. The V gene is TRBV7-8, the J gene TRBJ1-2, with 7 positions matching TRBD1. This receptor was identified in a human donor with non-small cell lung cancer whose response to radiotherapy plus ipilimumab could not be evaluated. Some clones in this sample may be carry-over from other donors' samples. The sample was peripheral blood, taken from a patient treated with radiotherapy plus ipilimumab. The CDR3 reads CASSLANRGLYGYTF. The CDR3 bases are TGTGCCAGCAGCTTAGCCAACAGGGGACTCTATGGCTACACCTTC. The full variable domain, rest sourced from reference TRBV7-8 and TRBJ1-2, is GAGVSQSPRYKVAKRGQDVALRCDPISGHVSLFWYQQALGQGPEFLTYFQNEAQLDKSGLPSDRFFAERPEGSVSTLKIQRTQQEDSAVYLCASSLANRGLYGYTFGSGTRLTVV.